The TCR beta chain under discussion was sequenced for a study of CXCR3-negative and CXCR3-positive naive CD8 T cells. On the study more broadly: Per-library TRB read counts averaged about 1.5 +/- 0.3 million, adding up to 130 million to 150 million in total.

UMI-labeled 5' RACE TRB cDNA libraries were prepared from the cells. TCRdb derives one entry per CDR3 protein from the 5' RACE reads, leaving out DNA. Its table lists around 57,000 distinct CDR3 sequences. The length of the CDR3 is 14 residues. General study results and limits: Memory CD8+ cells showed much lower diversity, while both naive subsets were comparably high. The level of CXCR3 expression partially decreased after cryopreservation; the majority of assays used fresh PBMCs.

Each CD8+ T cell subset was sorted in triplicate, hundreds of thousands of cells each. As for this clonotype: As yet, its antigen is unknown.

The clonotype originates from a human donor in good health. Some clones in this sample may be carry-over from other donors' samples. The chain carries TRBV12-3 or TRBV12-4 and TRBJ2-1; the D call of TRBD1 rests on TCRdb alone, since no DNA is present to check it. The sequenced sample consisted of memory CD8+ T cells from blood. The CDR3 reads CASSLSTDGTMGFF.